This T cell receptor (beta chain) came from a study of CD8 T cells in ankylosing spondylitis. General study findings and limits: Matched ankylosing spondylitis synovial fluid reportedly contained a significantly enriched population of disease-linked clones.

V was trimmed by 1 base and J by 5 bases, leaving 17 bases between them. Germline V gene data show CDR1 as WSHSY and CDR2 as SAAADI. The CDR3 has 16 residues. TCRdb fed the 5' RACE reads into MiXCR, producing one record per CDR3 protein. Among about 360,000 distinct CDR3 sequences listed, approximately 22% were seen once. This clonotype was counted a few times. Its target is not known. This receptor was taken from a male donor with ankylosing spondylitis or in good health (not recorded which). The gene calls are TRBV10-2 and TRBJ2-5; perhaps D is TRBD1 or TRBD2 (6 bases each). Source material: blood, either unsorted or a sorted T cell fraction (not recorded which). The CDR3: CASSELDRQGGETQYF. CDR3 nucleotides: TGCGCCAGCAGTGAGTTGGACAGACAAGGGGGGGAGACCCAGTACTTC.